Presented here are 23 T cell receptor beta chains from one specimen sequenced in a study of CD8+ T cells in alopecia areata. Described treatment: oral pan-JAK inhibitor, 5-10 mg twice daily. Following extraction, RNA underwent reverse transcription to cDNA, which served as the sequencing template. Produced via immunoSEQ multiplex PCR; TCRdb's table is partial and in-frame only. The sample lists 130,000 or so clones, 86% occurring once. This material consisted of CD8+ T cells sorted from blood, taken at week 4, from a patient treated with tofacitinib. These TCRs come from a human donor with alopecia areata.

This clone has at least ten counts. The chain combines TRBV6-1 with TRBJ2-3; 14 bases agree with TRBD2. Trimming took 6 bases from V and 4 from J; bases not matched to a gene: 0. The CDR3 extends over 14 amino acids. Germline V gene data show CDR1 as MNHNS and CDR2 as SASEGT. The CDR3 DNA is TGTGCCAGCAGGGGACTAGCGGGAGCAGATACGCAGTATTTT. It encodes CASRGLAGADTQYF.

DNA for the CDR3: TGTGCCAGCAGTTTGTACAGGGGAATCAGACCGGGACTAGCGGGAGAAGAGGGAGAGACCCAGTACTTC. Encoded protein: CASSLYRGIRPGLAGEEGETQYF. The chain carries TRBV27 and TRBJ2-5; the match to TRBD2 covers 14 bases. This CDR3 contains 23 residues. CDR1 and CDR2 from the germline V gene are MNHEY and SMNVEV (reference sequence). J gave up 4 bases and V 3 bases, and 25 bases lay outside the gene matches.

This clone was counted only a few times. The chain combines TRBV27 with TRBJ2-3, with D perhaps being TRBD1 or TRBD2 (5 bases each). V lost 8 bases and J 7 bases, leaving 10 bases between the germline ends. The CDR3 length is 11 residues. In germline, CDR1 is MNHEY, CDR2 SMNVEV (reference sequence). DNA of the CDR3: TGTGCCAGCCTCGAGGGGCATACGCAGTATTTT. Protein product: CASLEGHTQYF.

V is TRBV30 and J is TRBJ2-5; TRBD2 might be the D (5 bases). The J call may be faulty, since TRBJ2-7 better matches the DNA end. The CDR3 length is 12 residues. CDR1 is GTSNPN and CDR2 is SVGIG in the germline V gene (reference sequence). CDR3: CAWSTAGNEQYF. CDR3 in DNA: TGTGCCTGGAGTACCGCCGGGAACGAGCAGTACTTC.

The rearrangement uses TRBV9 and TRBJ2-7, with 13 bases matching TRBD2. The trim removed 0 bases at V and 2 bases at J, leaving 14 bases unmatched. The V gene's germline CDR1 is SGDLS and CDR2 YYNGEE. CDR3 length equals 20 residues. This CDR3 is CASSVEVGGTSGTDAYEQYF. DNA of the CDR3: TGTGCCAGCAGCGTAGAAGTTGGGGGGACTAGCGGGACTGATGCCTACGAGCAGTACTTC.

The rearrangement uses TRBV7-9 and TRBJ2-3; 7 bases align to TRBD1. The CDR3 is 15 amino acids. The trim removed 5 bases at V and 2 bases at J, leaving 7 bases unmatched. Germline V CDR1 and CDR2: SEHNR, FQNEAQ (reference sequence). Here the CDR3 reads CASSPGQDLTDTQYF. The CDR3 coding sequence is TGTGCCAGCAGCCCCGGACAGGATCTCACAGATACGCAGTATTTT.

The CDR3 DNA follows: TGTGCCAGCAGTTTCAGAGGAGGGGCCGGAGAGCAGTACTTC. It encodes CASSFRGGAGEQYF. The V and J genes are TRBV28 and TRBJ2-7; possibly TRBD2 for D (6 bases). CDR3 length: 14 residues. CDR1 and CDR2 from the germline V gene are MDHEN and SYDVKM. V was trimmed by 3 bases and J by 7 bases, leaving 16 bases between them.

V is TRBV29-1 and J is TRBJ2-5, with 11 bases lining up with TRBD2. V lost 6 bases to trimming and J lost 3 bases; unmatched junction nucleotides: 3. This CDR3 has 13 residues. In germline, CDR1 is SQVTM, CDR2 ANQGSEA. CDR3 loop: CSVELAGEETQYF. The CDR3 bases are TGCAGCGTCGAACTAGCGGGAGAAGAGACCCAGTACTTC.

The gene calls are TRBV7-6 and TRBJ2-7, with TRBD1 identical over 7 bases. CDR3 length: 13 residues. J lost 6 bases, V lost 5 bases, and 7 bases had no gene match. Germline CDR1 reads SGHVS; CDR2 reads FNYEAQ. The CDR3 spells CASSETGEGEQYF. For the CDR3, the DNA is TGTGCCAGCAGCGAAACAGGGGAAGGCGAGCAGTACTTC.

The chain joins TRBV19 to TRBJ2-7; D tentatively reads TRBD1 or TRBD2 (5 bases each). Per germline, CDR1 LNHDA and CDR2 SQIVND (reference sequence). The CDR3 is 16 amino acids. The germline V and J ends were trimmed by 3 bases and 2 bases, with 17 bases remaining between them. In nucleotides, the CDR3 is TGTGCCAGTAGTATGACCAGGGTAGAGGGGCCCTACGAGCAGTACTTC. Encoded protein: CASSMTRVEGPYEQYF.

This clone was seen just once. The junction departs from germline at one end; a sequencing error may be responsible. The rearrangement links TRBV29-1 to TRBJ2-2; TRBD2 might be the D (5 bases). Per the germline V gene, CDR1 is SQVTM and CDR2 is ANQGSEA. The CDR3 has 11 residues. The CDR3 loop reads CSVDRTGELVF. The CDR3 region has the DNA TGCAGCGTTGACCGGACCGGGGAGCTGGTTTTT.

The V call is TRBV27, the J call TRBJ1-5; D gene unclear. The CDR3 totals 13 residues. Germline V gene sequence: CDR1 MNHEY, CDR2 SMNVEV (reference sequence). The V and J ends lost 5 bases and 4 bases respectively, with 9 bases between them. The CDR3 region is CASSPTNNQPQHF. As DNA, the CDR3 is TGTGCCAGCAGTCCTACTAATAATCAGCCCCAGCATTTT.

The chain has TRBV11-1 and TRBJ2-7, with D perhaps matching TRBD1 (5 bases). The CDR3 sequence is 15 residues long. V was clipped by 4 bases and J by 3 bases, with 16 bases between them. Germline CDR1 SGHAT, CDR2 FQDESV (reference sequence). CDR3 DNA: TGTGCCAGCAGCTCTCCCTCGACAGTCTTCTACGAGCAGTACTTC. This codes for CASSSPSTVFYEQYF.

CDR3 coding DNA: TGTGCCAGCAGCTTGGCAGGGATCGCCTACGAGCAGTACTTC. Translating gives CASSLAGIAYEQYF. This chain joins TRBV5-6 and TRBJ2-7; perhaps TRBD1 as D (5 bases). Trimming pared 0 bases from V and 2 bases from J, leaving 9 bases between. Germline CDR1 reads SGHDT; CDR2 reads YYEEEE. The CDR3 runs to 14 residues.

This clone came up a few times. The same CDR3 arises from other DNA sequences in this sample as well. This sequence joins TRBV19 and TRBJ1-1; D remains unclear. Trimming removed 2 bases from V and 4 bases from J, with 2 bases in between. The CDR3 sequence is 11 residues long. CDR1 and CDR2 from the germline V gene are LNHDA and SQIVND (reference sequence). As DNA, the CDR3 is TGTGCCAGTAGTATAACCACTGAAGCTTTCTTT. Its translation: CASSITTEAFF.

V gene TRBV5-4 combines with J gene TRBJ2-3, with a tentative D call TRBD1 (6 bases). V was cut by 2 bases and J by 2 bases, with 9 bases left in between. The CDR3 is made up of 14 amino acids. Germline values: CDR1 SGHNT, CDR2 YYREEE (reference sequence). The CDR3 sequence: CASSFAGATDTQYF. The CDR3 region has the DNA TGTGCCAGCAGCTTTGCAGGGGCCACAGATACGCAGTATTTT.

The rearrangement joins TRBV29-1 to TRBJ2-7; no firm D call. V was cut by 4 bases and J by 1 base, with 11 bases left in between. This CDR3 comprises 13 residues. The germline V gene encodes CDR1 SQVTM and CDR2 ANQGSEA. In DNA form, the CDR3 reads TGCAGCGTTGTATGGTCAAGTTCCTACGAGCAGTACTTC. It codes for CSVVWSSSYEQYF.

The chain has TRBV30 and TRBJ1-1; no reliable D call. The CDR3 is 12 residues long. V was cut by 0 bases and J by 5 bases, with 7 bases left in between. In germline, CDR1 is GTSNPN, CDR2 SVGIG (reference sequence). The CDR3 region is CAWSVDRTEAFF. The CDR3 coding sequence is TGTGCCTGGAGTGTGGATAGAACTGAAGCTTTCTTT. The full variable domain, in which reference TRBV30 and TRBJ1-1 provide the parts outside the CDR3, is SQTIHQWPATLVQPVGSPLSLECTVEGTSNPNLYWYRQAAGRGLQLLFYSVGIGQISSEVPQNLSASRPQDRQFILSSKKLLLSDSGFYLCAWSVDRTEAFFGQGTRLTVV.

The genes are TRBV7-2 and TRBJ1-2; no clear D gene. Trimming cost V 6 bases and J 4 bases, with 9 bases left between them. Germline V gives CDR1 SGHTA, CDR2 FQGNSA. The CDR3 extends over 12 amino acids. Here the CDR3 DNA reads TGTGCCAGCAGTCCGGGCGGCTATGGCTACACCTTC. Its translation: CASSPGGYGYTF.

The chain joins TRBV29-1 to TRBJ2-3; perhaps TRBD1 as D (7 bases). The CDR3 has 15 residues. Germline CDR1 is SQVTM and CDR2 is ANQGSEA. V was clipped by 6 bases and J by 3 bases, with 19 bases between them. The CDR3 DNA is TGCAGCGTGTTTGGGGCGGGACAGATTACAGATACGCAGTATTTT. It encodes CSVFGAGQITDTQYF.

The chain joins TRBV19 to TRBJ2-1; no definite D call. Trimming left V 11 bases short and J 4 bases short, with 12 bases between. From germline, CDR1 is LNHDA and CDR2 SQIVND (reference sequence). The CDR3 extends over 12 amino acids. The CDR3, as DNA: TGTGCCGTAGCTGTCGGATACAATGAGCAGTTCTTC. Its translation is CAVAVGYNEQFF.

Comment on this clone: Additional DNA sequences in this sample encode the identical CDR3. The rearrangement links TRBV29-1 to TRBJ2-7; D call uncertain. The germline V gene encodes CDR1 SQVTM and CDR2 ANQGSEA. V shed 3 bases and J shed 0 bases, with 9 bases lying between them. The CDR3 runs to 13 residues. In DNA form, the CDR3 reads TGCAGCGTTGACACGGGTAGCTCCTACGAGCAGTACTTC. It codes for CSVDTGSSYEQYF.

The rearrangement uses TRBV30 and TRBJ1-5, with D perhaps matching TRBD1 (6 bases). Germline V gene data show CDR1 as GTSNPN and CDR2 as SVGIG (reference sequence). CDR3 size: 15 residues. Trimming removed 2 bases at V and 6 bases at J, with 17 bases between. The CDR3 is CAWSSSQGWGQPQHF. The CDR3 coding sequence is TGTGCCTGGAGTTCTTCACAGGGTTGGGGTCAGCCCCAGCATTTT.